These 7 T cell receptor beta chains came from one sample sequenced in a study of blood T cell repertoires in COVID-19. Profiling relied on immunoSEQ multiplex PCR, and the TCRdb table lists in-frame clones only, not all of them. The sample records 180,000 or so clones, approximately 85% being singletons. Sequences were obtained from peripheral blood. Receptors were obtained from a woman aged 80 or over with acute or convalescent COVID-19.

This clone is deemed large. The rearrangement joins TRBV27 to TRBJ2-7; tentative D call: TRBD1 (5 bases). The V and J ends lost 7 bases and 4 bases respectively, with 11 bases between them. Germline V gene sequence: CDR1 MNHEY, CDR2 SMNVEV (reference sequence). This CDR3 spans 12 amino acids. DNA for the CDR3: TGTGCCAGCACAGGGTCCTTTTACGAGCAGTACTTC. Its translation: CASTGSFYEQYF.

The chain carries TRBV5-5 and TRBJ2-5; no clear D gene. Germline loops: CDR1 SGHKS, CDR2 YYEKEE (reference sequence). The ends were cut back, 2 bases at V and 0 bases at J, with 5 bases in the middle. CDR3 length equals 13 residues. CDR3 residues: CASSFQYQETQYF. CDR3 sequence (DNA): TGTGCCAGCAGCTTCCAGTACCAAGAGACCCAGTACTTC.

The J gene is TRBJ2-1, the V gene TRBV19, with 7 nucleotides matching TRBD2. CDR1 is LNHDA and CDR2 is SQIVND in the germline V gene (reference sequence). The junction had 13 bases not matched to a gene; V was cut back by 11 bases and J by 0 bases. CDR3 length equals 16 residues. The CDR3 loop is CASNGGEPTSYNEQFF. The CDR3 coding sequence is TGTGCCTCCAATGGGGGGGAGCCGACCTCCTACAATGAGCAGTTCTTC.

The chain uses TRBV28 and TRBJ2-3, with D perhaps TRBD1 (5 bases). Deletions cut 6 bases from V and 1 base from J, with 20 bases between. CDR3 length: 17 residues. Germline V CDR1 and CDR2: MDHEN, SYDVKM. The CDR3 loop is CASSLENRPLRTDTQYF. The CDR3 coding sequence is TGTGCCAGCAGCCTCGAAAACAGGCCACTTCGCACAGATACGCAGTATTTT. Together with reference TRBV28 and TRBJ2-3, the CDR3 gives the full variable domain: DVKVTQSSRYLVKRTGEKVFLECVQDMDHENMFWYRQDPGLGLRLIYFSYDVKMKEKGDIPEGYSVSREKKERFSLILESASTNQTSMYLCASSLENRPLRTDTQYFGPGTRLTVL.

The chain has TRBV29-1 and TRBJ1-5; a possible D gene is TRBD1 (6 bases). The length of the CDR3 is 12 residues. Germline lookup yields CDR1 SQVTM and CDR2 ANQGSEA. The V gene lost 4 bases and the J gene lost 5 bases, with 9 bases spanning the gap. In DNA form, the CDR3 reads TGCAGCGTTGGGGACATTTATCAGCCCCAGCATTTT. It codes for CSVGDIYQPQHF. The whole variable domain, filled in from reference TRBV29-1 and TRBJ1-5, reads SAVISQKPSRDICQRGTSLTIQCQVDSQVTMMFWYRQQPGQSLTLIATANQGSEATYESGFVIDKFPISRPNLTFSTLTVSNMSPEDSSIYLCSVGDIYQPQHFGDGTRLSIL.

The CDR3 DNA reads as TGTGCCAGCAGCACAGGGGTTAACTATGGCTACACCTTC. Amino acid sequence: CASSTGVNYGYTF. The chain has TRBV2 and TRBJ1-2; 7 positions agree with TRBD1. Germline V gene sequence: CDR1 SNHLY, CDR2 FYNNEI. This CDR3 has 13 residues. V lost 6 bases, J lost 1 base, and 2 bases stayed unmatched.

The chain is built from TRBV28 and TRBJ2-1; D perhaps matches TRBD2 (5 bases). The V gene lost 3 bases and the J gene lost 9 bases, with 9 bases spanning the gap. CDR1 is MDHEN and CDR2 is SYDVKM in the germline V gene. CDR3 length: 12 residues. CDR3 amino acids: CASSFSTSEQFF. As DNA, the CDR3 is TGTGCCAGCAGTTTCTCCACTAGTGAGCAGTTCTTC.